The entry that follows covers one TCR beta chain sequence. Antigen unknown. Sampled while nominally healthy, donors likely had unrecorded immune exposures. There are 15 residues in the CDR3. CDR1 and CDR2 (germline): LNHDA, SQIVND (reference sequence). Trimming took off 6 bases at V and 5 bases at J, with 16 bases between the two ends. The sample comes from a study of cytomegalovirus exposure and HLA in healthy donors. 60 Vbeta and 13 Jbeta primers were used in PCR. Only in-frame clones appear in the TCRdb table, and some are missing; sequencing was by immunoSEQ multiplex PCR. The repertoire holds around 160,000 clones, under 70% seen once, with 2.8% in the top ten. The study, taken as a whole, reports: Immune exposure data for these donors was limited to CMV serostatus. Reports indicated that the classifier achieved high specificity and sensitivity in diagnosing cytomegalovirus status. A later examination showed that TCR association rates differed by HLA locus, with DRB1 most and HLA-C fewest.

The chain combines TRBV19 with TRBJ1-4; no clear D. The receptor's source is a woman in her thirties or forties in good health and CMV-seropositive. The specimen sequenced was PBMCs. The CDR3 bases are TGTGCCAGTAGCCCCCTGGGAGGCCTAAATGAAAAACTGTTTTTT. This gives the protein CASSPLGGLNEKLFF.